Listed below are T cell receptor beta chains from one sample, sequenced in a study of technical replicates of blood from a few donors. Assay: immunoSEQ multiplex PCR; the TCRdb copy retains only in-frame clones and omits some. Among about 84,000 clones listed, around 93% were seen once. The sample consisted of T cells isolated from PBMCs. Source of these receptors: a human donor in good health. The CDR3 runs from the conserved cysteine through the conserved F or W. A D gene is named only where the DNA matches it firmly. The size entry is marked missing in some rows and otherwise reads once, few, many or a size class.

CDR3	DNA	size	J	D	V
CASSFGTGELFF	TGTGCCAGCAGTTTCGGCACCGGGGAGCTGTTTTTT	-	TRBJ2-2	-	TRBV28
CASSLGGLAGVYGPFGDTQYF	TGTGCCAGCAGTTTAGGCGGACTAGCGGGAGTTTACGGGCCCTTTGGGGATACGCAGTATTTT	-	TRBJ2-3	TRBD2	TRBV28
CASSRNRGAYEQYF	TGTGCCAGCAGTCGGAACAGGGGCGCCTACGAGCAGTACTTC	-	TRBJ2-7	TRBD1	TRBV6-5
CASRVRGADNEQFF	TGTGCCAGCAGAGTCCGGGGGGCCGACAATGAGCAGTTCTTC	-	TRBJ2-1	-	TRBV4-2
CASSLIPDEGAYGYTF	TGTGCCAGCAGTCTTATCCCCGACGAAGGGGCCTATGGCTACACCTTC	-	TRBJ1-2	-	TRBV27
CSVEDRQAHSYNEQFF	TGCAGCGTTGAAGATCGTCAGGCCCACTCCTACAATGAGCAGTTCTTC	-	TRBJ2-1	-	TRBV29-1
CASSVTGTGDGYTF	TGCGCCAGCAGCGTGACCGGGACAGGGGACGGCTACACCTTC	-	TRBJ1-2	TRBD1	TRBV5-1
CASSLGGTGTDTQYF	TGTGCCAGCAGCTTAGGCGGGACAGGGACAGATACGCAGTATTTT	-	TRBJ2-3	TRBD1	TRBV11-3
CASSQVNRSPLHF	TGCGCCAGCAGCCAAGTCAATCGGTCACCCCTCCACTTT	-	TRBJ1-6	-	TRBV4-1
CASSPGLGGRGKLEQFF	TGCGCCAGCAGCCCGGGACTAGGGGGGAGGGGGAAATTAGAGCAGTTCTTC	-	TRBJ2-1	TRBD2	TRBV5-1
CASSPPARGEQYF	TGTGCCAGCTCACCACCGGCTCGGGGCGAGCAGTACTTC	-	TRBJ2-7	-	TRBV18
CASSSTGYRLTGGETQYF	TGTGCCAGCAGCTCCACTGGGTATCGGTTGACAGGGGGAGAGACCCAGTACTTC	-	TRBJ2-5	TRBD1	TRBV5-5
CASSQTWAGGADTQYF	TGTGCCAGCAGCCAGACGTGGGCAGGGGGCGCAGATACGCAGTATTTT	-	TRBJ2-3	TRBD1	TRBV7-7
CASTRRQGAEAFF	TGCGCCAGCACCAGGCGGCAGGGCGCCGAAGCTTTCTTT	once	TRBJ1-1	-	TRBV5-1
CASSPRGLAGLSSYNEQFF	TGCGCCAGCAGCCCACGGGGACTAGCGGGGCTGAGCTCCTACAATGAGCAGTTCTTC	-	TRBJ2-1	TRBD2	TRBV5-1
CASSQWRYEKLFF	TGCGCCAGCAGCCAATGGAGGTATGAAAAACTGTTTTTT	-	TRBJ1-4	-	TRBV4-1
CASSEKGHLNTEAFF	TGTGCCAGCAGCGAAAAGGGGCACTTGAACACTGAAGCTTTCTTT	-	TRBJ1-1	-	TRBV7-8
CASSYSFQREENEQFF	TGTGCCAGCAGTTACTCGTTCCAGCGGGAGGAGAATGAGCAGTTCTTC	-	TRBJ2-1	TRBD2	TRBV6-5
CASSLGQGYRNTEAFF	TGTGCCAGTAGTCTGGGACAGGGATATCGGAACACTGAAGCTTTCTTT	-	TRBJ1-1	TRBD1	TRBV19
CASSFFGTGNTGELFF	TGCGCCAGCAGCTTTTTCGGGACAGGGAACACCGGGGAGCTGTTTTTT	few	TRBJ2-2	TRBD1	TRBV5-1
CASSIATGDDYGYTF	TGTGCCAGTAGTATAGCCACAGGGGACGACTATGGCTACACCTTC	-	TRBJ1-2	TRBD1	TRBV19
CAWSSGQGEETQYF	TGTGCCTGGAGTTCCGGACAGGGGGAAGAGACCCAGTACTTC	-	TRBJ2-5	TRBD1	TRBV30
CACSREPEAFF	TGTGCCTGCTCCAGGGAACCTGAAGCTTTCTTT	-	TRBJ1-1	-	TRBV30
CAWGQGYGYTF	TGTGCCTGGGGACAGGGGTATGGCTACACCTTC	once	TRBJ1-2	TRBD1	TRBV30
CASSWGQGASGSYDEQYF	TGTGCCAGCAGTTGGGGACAGGGGGCTAGCGGGAGTTACGACGAGCAGTACTTC	-	TRBJ2-7	TRBD1	TRBV28
CASSVGGQGLYEQYF	TGTGCCAGCAGCGTAGGGGGACAGGGGCTTTACGAGCAGTACTTC	-	TRBJ2-7	TRBD1	TRBV9
CSVSGRLNTEAFF	TGCAGCGTTTCTGGCAGGCTGAACACTGAAGCTTTCTTT	-	TRBJ1-1	-	TRBV29-1
CASSSDRAHTEAFF	TGTGCCAGCAGCTCGGACAGGGCACACACTGAAGCTTTCTTT	-	TRBJ1-1	TRBD1	TRBV7-2
CASSGDSNEQFF	TGTGCCAGCTCTGGGGACTCCAATGAGCAGTTCTTC	-	TRBJ2-1	-	TRBV2
CASSPRRQSPQPQHF	TGTGCCAGCTCACCACGAAGACAGAGTCCCCAGCCCCAGCATTTT	-	TRBJ1-5	-	TRBV18
CASSSYRGRVSGYTF	TGTGCCAGCAGTTCATACAGGGGGCGCGTCTCCGGCTACACCTTC	-	TRBJ1-2	TRBD1	TRBV6-5